The 18 T cell receptor beta chains listed next were all sequenced from one sample in a study of OX40 agonist ivuxolimab in advanced cancers. Assay: immunoSEQ multiplex PCR; the TCRdb copy retains only in-frame clones and omits some. The data show under 100,000 clones, with 92% seen just once and approximately 0.5% held by the top ten. This specimen consisted of CD4+ or CD8+ T cells sorted from blood, obtained in a trial of the OX40 agonist ivuxolimab. These receptors were collected from an adult with an advanced solid tumor such as melanoma, head and neck, liver or kidney cancer.

This chain joins TRBV7-2 and TRBJ2-5; a weak D match, TRBD1 (6 bases). This CDR3 has 15 residues. Germline CDR1 reads SGHTA; CDR2 reads FQGNSA. Trimming shortened V by 2 bases and J by 4 bases, and 14 bases separated the two germline ends. In DNA, the CDR3 is TGTGCCAGCAGCTTATCGGGCAGGGGTTTAGAGACCCAGTACTTC. Its translation: CASSLSGRGLETQYF.

This chain joins TRBV7-7 and TRBJ2-5, with 8 bases fitting TRBD2. Germline V lookup: CDR1 SSHAT, CDR2 FNYEAQ (reference sequence). The CDR3 covers 14 residues. The CDR3 sequence is CASAEGLAGETQYF. The CDR3 nucleotides are TGTGCTAGCGCCGAAGGACTAGCCGGGGAGACCCAGTACTTC.

The chain uses TRBV11-3 and TRBJ2-3, with 16 bases aligning to TRBD2. Germline V gene lookup returns CDR1 SGHNT and CDR2 YENEEA. V gave up 5 bases and J gave up 8 bases; unmatched junction bases: 13. CDR3 length: 18 amino acids. CDR3 loop: CASSVRGPGTSGRGTQYF. CDR3 nucleotide sequence: TGTGCCAGCAGCGTGAGGGGCCCCGGGACTAGCGGGAGGGGTACGCAGTATTTT.

The table lists this clone with a few counts. The CDR3 bases are TGTGCCAGCAGCTTAGCATTCCGAGGATCCTACGAGCAGTACTTC. Translated: CASSLAFRGSYEQYF. The chain employs TRBV7-9 and TRBJ2-7; D is unresolved. V gave up 0 bases and J gave up 1 base, with 10 bases separating them. This CDR3 region has 15 residues. Looked up from germline, CDR1 is SEHNR and CDR2 is FQNEAQ (reference sequence).

The chain uses TRBV27 and TRBJ2-3, with D possibly TRBD1 on 5 matching bases. The CDR3 has 14 residues. The V end lost 6 bases, the J end lost 2 bases, and 12 bases lay between the germline ends. The germline V gene has CDR1 MNHEY and CDR2 SMNVEV (reference sequence). The CDR3 region is CASSRAGITDTQYF. The DNA for the CDR3 is TGTGCCAGCAGCAGGGCAGGGATCACAGATACGCAGTATTTT.

The chain employs TRBV18 and TRBJ2-2, with a possible D match to TRBD1 (6 bases). The ends were cut back, 0 bases at V and 6 bases at J, with 11 bases in the middle. Per germline, CDR1 KGHSH and CDR2 LQKENI. This CDR3 contains 15 residues. CDR3 bases: TGTGCCAGCTCACCACCTCAGGGGCGGTCCGGGGAGCTGTTTTTT. Its translation is CASSPPQGRSGELFF.

V and J are TRBV5-6 and TRBJ2-7, with D unresolved. This CDR3 contains 13 residues. The germline V gene has CDR1 SGHDT and CDR2 YYEEEE. V was shortened by 0 bases and J by 4 bases, with 8 bases between the two germline ends. In DNA form, the CDR3 reads TGTGCCAGCAGCTTGGGTAGAAGATACGAGCAGTACTTC. It specifies CASSLGRRYEQYF.

The chain is built from TRBV28 and TRBJ1-1; TRBD1 matches 9 bases. CDR3 size: 19 residues. The V segment lost 5 bases and the J segment 0 bases; nucleotides outside the gene matches: 16. Germline CDR1 reads MDHEN; CDR2 reads SYDVKM. The chain's CDR3 is CASSDYRGRWSGMNTEAFF. For the CDR3, the DNA is TGTGCCAGCAGTGACTACAGGGGGCGTTGGTCCGGAATGAACACTGAAGCTTTCTTT. The full variable domain, its missing parts supplied by reference TRBV28 and TRBJ1-1, is DVKVTQSSRYLVKRTGEKVFLECVQDMDHENMFWYRQDPGLGLRLIYFSYDVKMKEKGDIPEGYSVSREKKERFSLILESASTNQTSMYLCASSDYRGRWSGMNTEAFFGQGTRLTVV.

The CDR3 is CASSPDYTFTDTQYF. The CDR3 DNA sequence: TGTGCCAGCAGCCCGGACTATACCTTCACAGATACGCAGTATTTT. The chain is built from TRBV5-4 and TRBJ2-3; TRBD2 is a possible D gene (6 bases). The CDR3 is 15 residues long. V gave up 4 bases and J gave up 2 bases, with 14 bases separating them. The germline V gene has CDR1 SGHNT and CDR2 YYREEE (reference sequence).

The chain employs TRBV30 and TRBJ2-7; TRBD1 aligns across 9 bases. This CDR3 comprises 15 residues. V gave up 4 bases and J gave up 3 bases; unmatched junction bases: 10. The germline V gene encodes CDR1 GTSNPN and CDR2 SVGIG (reference sequence). The CDR3 bases are TGTGCCTGGACCAGACCTGGGACAGGGAACTACGAGCAGTACTTC. Translation: CAWTRPGTGNYEQYF. The complete variable domain, with remaining parts taken from reference TRBV30 and TRBJ2-7, reads SQTIHQWPATLVQPVGSPLSLECTVEGTSNPNLYWYRQAAGRGLQLLFYSVGIGQISSEVPQNLSASRPQDRQFILSSKKLLLSDSGFYLCAWTRPGTGNYEQYFGPGTRLTVT.

The CDR3 loop reads CACGGGNTEAFF. Here the CDR3 DNA reads TGTGCGTGCGGGGGAGGGAACACTGAAGCTTTCTTT. The rearrangement joins TRBV25-1 to TRBJ1-1, with D possibly matching TRBD1 (5 bases). The CDR3 runs 12 residues. Germline V lookup: CDR1 MGHDK, CDR2 SYGVNS.

This chain links TRBV25-1 with TRBJ1-2, with 7 nucleotides matching TRBD1. CDR3 size: 18 residues. J lost 4 bases, V lost 2 bases, and 16 bases had no gene match. Germline V lookup: CDR1 MGHDK, CDR2 SYGVNS. DNA of the CDR3: TGTGCCAGCAGTGAAATCGGGGCAGGGGGACGCTTCGGCTATGGCTACACCTTC. Amino acid sequence: CASSEIGAGGRFGYGYTF.

The J gene is TRBJ2-2, the V gene TRBV18, with D perhaps TRBD2 (6 bases). The CDR3 runs to 15 residues. Germline V lookup: CDR1 KGHSH, CDR2 LQKENI. V lost 3 bases, J lost 5 bases, and 13 bases lay in between. The CDR3 spells CASSPRRGITGELFF. The CDR3 DNA is TGTGCCAGCTCACCTCGGCGGGGTATAACCGGGGAGCTGTTTTTT.

This rearrangement joins TRBV10-3 to TRBJ2-3; no reliable D call. Germline V gene data show CDR1 as ENHRY and CDR2 as SYGVKD. The CDR3 totals 13 residues. V was cut by 3 bases and J by 0 bases, with 4 bases left in between. The CDR3 nucleotides read TGTGCCATCAGTGACGGCAGCACAGATACGCAGTATTTT. This sequence encodes CAISDGSTDTQYF.

This chain joins TRBV9 and TRBJ2-1, with 10 bases that match TRBD1. Germline V gives CDR1 SGDLS, CDR2 YYNGEE. The V segment lost 4 bases and the J segment 4 bases; nucleotides outside the gene matches: 8. This CDR3 comprises 16 residues. For the CDR3, the DNA is TGTGCCAGCAGCATCCAAGGACAGGGGGGTTACAATGAGCAGTTCTTC. Translation: CASSIQGQGGYNEQFF.

V and J are TRBV28 and TRBJ2-7; a weak D match, TRBD1 (7 bases). The CDR3 totals 16 residues. Germline V gene data show CDR1 as MDHEN and CDR2 as SYDVKM. Trimming left V 5 bases short and J 5 bases short, with 22 bases between. The CDR3 reads CASSLLGGGGEDEQYF. The CDR3 DNA is TGTGCCAGCAGTCTCTTGGGAGGAGGGGGCGAGGACGAGCAGTACTTC.

The chain links TRBV15 to TRBJ1-2, with 11 bases matching TRBD1. Germline lookup yields CDR1 LNHNV and CDR2 YYDKDF (reference sequence). V lost 0 bases, J lost 7 bases, and 4 bases stayed unmatched. This CDR3 comprises 15 residues. The CDR3 loop reads CATSRDRDRGGGYTF. The CDR3 DNA reads as TGTGCCACCAGCAGAGATCGGGACAGGGGGGGTGGCTACACCTTC.

The chain combines TRBV5-4 with TRBJ2-5; D gene unclear. V was shortened by 7 bases and J by 5 bases, with 12 bases between the two germline ends. The germline V gene encodes CDR1 SGHNT and CDR2 YYREEE (reference sequence). CDR3 size: 12 residues. In DNA form, the CDR3 reads TGTGCCAGCTCGTCCGGCCGGGAGACCCAGTACTTC. Its translation: CASSSGRETQYF.